The clone carrying this T cell receptor beta chain showed up just a few times. Its antigen is currently unknown. The CDR3 spans 13 residues. Between the trimmed V and J ends, which lost 3 bases and 3 bases, there was a span of 11 bases. The germline gives CDR1 DFQATT, CDR2 SNEGSKA (reference sequence). TCRdb ran MiXCR on the 5' RACE reads and lists one entry per CDR3 protein. Here the sample spans approximately 250,000 distinct CDR3 sequences, approximately 15% being singletons. This sample stems from a study of T-cell memory formation after mild COVID-19. Regarding the study as a whole: A second wave expanding day 15 to 37 was CD4+-biased; contracting clones were balanced. Pre-infection memory already had some responding clones, implying cross-reactive memory joined.

The sequenced sample was PBMCs or a T cell subset sorted from them (not recorded which). The receptor comes from a man aged 18 to 30 who had mild COVID-19 (a few samples of this study predate the infection). Cell type and time point are not known. The V and J genes are TRBV20-1 and TRBJ1-2; D call uncertain. The CDR3 bases are TGCAGTGCTAGTATTCCTGAGTACTATGGCTACACCTTC. This sequence encodes CSASIPEYYGYTF.